These 24 T cell receptor beta chains originate from one sample sequenced in a study of blood T cell repertoires in COVID-19. The table came from immunoSEQ multiplex PCR; TCRdb's copy has only in-frame clones and leaves some out. The sample consists of 85,000 to 100,000 clones, around nine tenths of them appearing once. The sequenced sample consisted of peripheral blood. Receptors originate from a woman between 55 and 75 years old with COVID-19, enrolled during active disease.

This chain connects TRBV9 to TRBJ1-6; D is perhaps TRBD1 (6 bases). Germline V gives CDR1 SGDLS, CDR2 YYNGEE. The CDR3 has 14 residues. The V and J ends lost 3 bases and 5 bases respectively, with 9 bases between them. The CDR3 protein is CASSGRTDNSPLHF. The CDR3 bases are TGTGCCAGCAGCGGACGGACAGATAATTCACCCCTCCACTTT.

V gene TRBV3-1 (or the pseudogene TRBV3-2) combines with J gene TRBJ1-3; unclear D gene. The CDR3 runs to 14 residues. The V gene's germline CDR1 is LGHDT and CDR2 YNNKEL (reference sequence). Trimming pared 4 bases from V and 0 bases from J, leaving 7 bases between. The CDR3 sequence: CASSRSRSGNTIYF. The CDR3 bases are TGTGCCAGCAGCCGCAGTCGCTCTGGAAACACCATATATTTT.

This chain links TRBV10-1 with TRBJ2-2; maybe TRBD1 (7 bases). The germline CDR1 and CDR2 sequences are WNHNN and SYGVQD (reference sequence). CDR3 length: 15 amino acids. V was pared by 4 bases and J by 9 bases, with 18 bases between. The CDR3 is CASSGSSGGSRELFF. The CDR3 DNA sequence: TGCGCCAGCAGTGGCTCCTCAGGGGGGTCTAGGGAGCTGTTTTTT.

In this sample, this clone turned up once. V and J are TRBV7-2 and TRBJ2-7, with D possibly matching TRBD1 (6 bases). Germline CDR1 reads SGHTA; CDR2 reads FQGNSA. Trimming cost V 4 bases and J 2 bases, with 18 bases left between them. CDR3 size: 16 residues. The CDR3 reads CASSSLPQGGPYEQYF. The CDR3 nucleotides are TGTGCCAGCAGCTCACTACCACAGGGCGGTCCCTACGAGCAGTACTTC.

The chain couples TRBV4-3 to TRBJ1-4; D unresolved. Between the trimmed V and J ends, which lost 2 bases and 7 bases, there was a span of 14 bases. Germline assignment: CDR1 LGHNA and CDR2 YSLEER. This CDR3 is built from 15 residues. The CDR3 nucleotides read TGCGCCAGCAGCCAACAAAGAGCCGCGGTTGAAAAACTGTTTTTT. Its translation: CASSQQRAAVEKLFF.

The chain uses TRBV7-9 and TRBJ1-2; no reliable D call. The V end lost 0 bases, the J end lost 2 bases, and 13 bases lay between the germline ends. Germline V lookup: CDR1 SEHNR, CDR2 FQNEAQ (reference sequence). The CDR3 spans 16 residues. The CDR3: CASSLAQRDKNYGYTF. CDR3 nucleotide sequence: TGTGCCAGCAGCTTAGCGCAACGGGATAAGAACTATGGCTACACCTTC.

V is TRBV7-8 and J is TRBJ1-4; D is unclear. Germline loops: CDR1 SGHVS, CDR2 FQNEAQ. Trimming left V 5 bases short and J 7 bases short, with 14 bases between. The CDR3 length is 14 residues. CDR3 in DNA: TGTGCCAGCAGCCCGCAGCCGGCGGGTGAAAAACTGTTTTTT. It codes for CASSPQPAGEKLFF.

The chain is built from TRBV5-1 and TRBJ2-5, with D possibly TRBD1 on 6 matching bases. CDR3 length equals 12 residues. Trimming removed 4 bases at V and 7 bases at J, with 11 bases between. Germline loops: CDR1 SGHRS, CDR2 YFSETQ. The CDR3 bases are TGCGCCAGCAGCGAGGACAGTGGGACCCAGTACTTC. Its translation is CASSEDSGTQYF.

The rearrangement links TRBV7-2 to TRBJ1-4, with 9 bases identical to TRBD1. Looked up from germline, CDR1 is SGHTA and CDR2 is FQGNSA. The ends lost 5 bases at V and 2 bases at J; junction bases unmatched: 9. The CDR3 is 17 residues long. The CDR3 DNA is TGTGCCAGCAGCCTGGGACAGGGAGATTATACTAATGAAAAACTGTTTTTT. It encodes CASSLGQGDYTNEKLFF. Using reference TRBV7-2 and TRBJ1-4 for the parts outside the CDR3, the full variable domain is GAGVSQSPSNKVTEKGKDVELRCDPISGHTALYWYRQSLGQGLEFLIYFQGNSAPDKSGLPSDRFSAERTGGSVSTLTIQRTQQEDSAVYLCASSLGQGDYTNEKLFFGSGTQLSVL.

CDR3 residues: CASNPVGTGPYEQYF. In DNA form, the CDR3 reads TGTGCCAGCAATCCCGTTGGGACAGGGCCCTACGAGCAGTACTTC. This sequence joins TRBV7-8 and TRBJ2-7; 9 bases are a match to TRBD1. With V trimmed by 7 bases and J by 2 bases, 9 bases remained unmatched. The CDR3 totals 15 residues. Germline lookup yields CDR1 SGHVS and CDR2 FQNEAQ.

The chain employs TRBV5-4 and TRBJ1-2; 9 bases map to TRBD1. CDR3 length: 15 residues. J lost 8 bases, V lost 0 bases, and 8 bases had no gene match. Germline lookup yields CDR1 SGHNT and CDR2 YYREEE (reference sequence). CDR3 DNA sequence: TGTGCCAGCAGCTTGGATCCCACAGGGGGCCGGGGCTACACCTTC. Its protein product is CASSLDPTGGRGYTF.

This sequence joins TRBV20-1 and TRBJ1-5, with a possible D match to TRBD1 (5 bases). Germline values: CDR1 DFQATT, CDR2 SNEGSKA (reference sequence). CDR3 size: 15 residues. The V end lost 3 bases, the J end lost 4 bases, and 16 bases lay between the germline ends. The CDR3: CSASLAGRGNQPQHF. Here the CDR3 DNA reads TGCAGTGCTAGTCTGGCAGGGAGGGGTAATCAGCCCCAGCATTTT.

The chain has TRBV7-2 and TRBJ2-2; 9 nucleotides line up with TRBD1. Germline trimming cut 4 bases from V and 6 bases from J; bases unmatched to any gene: 6. CDR3 size: 15 residues. CDR1 is SGHTA, CDR2 FQGNSA, per germline. CDR3 amino acids: CASSSYRGRAGELFF. The CDR3 DNA reads TGTGCCAGCAGCTCTTACAGGGGGCGGGCCGGGGAGCTGTTTTTT.

The rearrangement uses TRBV21-1 and TRBJ2-7; the D call TRBD2 from the table was never checked on the DNA. TRBV21-1 is assigned pseudogene status. The CDR3 has 16 residues. The CDR3 protein is CASSKGPALFPYEQYF. As DNA, the CDR3 is TGTGCCAGCAGCAAAGGTCCAGCGCTGTTCCCCTACGAGCAGTACTTC.

The chain employs TRBV7-2 and TRBJ1-5, with 8 bases that match TRBD1. This CDR3 region has 18 residues. The germline gives CDR1 SGHTA, CDR2 FQGNSA. V lost 5 bases to trimming and J lost 0 bases; unmatched junction nucleotides: 12. CDR3 sequence: CASSPSGTGPYSNQPQHF. The CDR3 nucleotides are TGTGCCAGCAGCCCCAGTGGGACAGGCCCCTATAGCAATCAGCCCCAGCATTTT.

This clone has a handful of counts. The J gene is TRBJ1-6, the V gene TRBV7-2; 8 nucleotides line up with TRBD1. Germline-derived CDR1 and CDR2 are SGHTA and FQGNSA. The trim removed 4 bases at V and 3 bases at J, leaving 5 bases unmatched. The CDR3 runs 16 residues. The CDR3 loop is CASSSGQGVYNSPLHF. The CDR3 bases are TGTGCCAGCAGCTCCGGACAGGGTGTCTATAATTCACCCCTCCACTTT.

DNA for the CDR3: TGTGCCAGCTCACCAGAGACAGGGAGCTCTGGAAACACCATATATTTT. Protein sequence: CASSPETGSSGNTIYF. The chain joins TRBV18 to TRBJ1-3; TRBD1 agrees at 7 bases. V trimming: 2 bases; J trimming: 0 bases; junction bases outside the gene matches: 4. The CDR3 is 16 amino acids. Germline-derived CDR1 and CDR2 are KGHSH and LQKENI. The full variable domain, completed using reference TRBV18 and TRBJ1-3, is NAGVMQNPRHLVRRRGQEARLRCSPMKGHSHVYWYRQLPEEGLKFMVYLQKENIIDESGMPKERFSAEFPKEGPSILRIQQVVRGDSAAYFCASSPETGSSGNTIYFGEGSWLTVV.

The chain has TRBV6-2 or TRBV6-3 and TRBJ2-7; D gene uncertain. Germline V gene data show CDR1 as MNHEY and CDR2 as SVGEGT. This CDR3 comprises 14 residues. Trimming took off 2 bases at V and 7 bases at J, with 15 bases between the two ends. The CDR3, as DNA: TGTGCCAGCAGTTACGTGGTGCACGGGTGGGAGCAGTACTTC. This translates into CASSYVVHGWEQYF.

This chain uses TRBV4-2 with TRBJ1-4, with TRBD1 matching over 7 bases. The CDR3 sequence is 14 residues long. Germline V lookup: CDR1 LGHNA, CDR2 YNFKEQ. The ends lost 3 bases at V and 8 bases at J; junction bases unmatched: 6. The CDR3 here is CASSQGDSREKLFF. For the CDR3, the DNA is TGTGCCAGCAGCCAGGGGGACAGTCGGGAAAAACTGTTTTTT.

The chain recombines TRBV4-2 with TRBJ1-2, with 10 bases lining up with TRBD1. This CDR3 is built from 14 residues. With V trimmed by 2 bases and J by 8 bases, 5 bases remained unmatched. From germline, CDR1 is LGHNA and CDR2 YNFKEQ. The CDR3 nucleotides are TGTGCCAGCAGCCAACCCGACAGGGGGCACGGCTACACCTTC. This gives the protein CASSQPDRGHGYTF.

The chain has TRBV10-3 and TRBJ2-3; D gene unclear. CDR1 is ENHRY, CDR2 SYGVKD, per germline. V lost 3 bases and J 10 bases, leaving 14 bases between the germline ends. The CDR3 loop spans 13 amino acids. Written as DNA, the CDR3 is TGTGCCATCAGTGACGTACGGAGATTTGCGCAGTATTTT. Translated: CAISDVRRFAQYF.

CDR3 nucleotides: TGTGCCACCCGGACAGCTAGTAATGAAAAACTGTTTTTT. Protein: CATRTASNEKLFF. This chain links TRBV19 with TRBJ1-4; tentative D call: TRBD1 (6 bases). Germline-derived CDR1 and CDR2 are LNHDA and SQIVND (reference sequence). The length of the CDR3 is 13 residues. V was shortened by 10 bases and J by 4 bases, with 13 bases between the two germline ends.

The V gene is TRBV30, the J gene TRBJ2-4, with D unclear. CDR1 is GTSNPN and CDR2 is SVGIG in the germline V gene (reference sequence). The CDR3 is made up of 14 amino acids. The V and J ends lost 0 bases and 6 bases respectively, with 12 bases between them. CDR3 amino acids: CAWSVVRSLNIQYF. In DNA form, the CDR3 reads TGTGCCTGGAGTGTAGTTCGCAGTCTAAACATTCAGTACTTC. Full variable domain (remainder filled in from reference TRBV30 and TRBJ2-4): SQTIHQWPATLVQPVGSPLSLECTVEGTSNPNLYWYRQAAGRGLQLLFYSVGIGQISSEVPQNLSASRPQDRQFILSSKKLLLSDSGFYLCAWSVVRSLNIQYFGAGTRLSVL.

The chain combines TRBV11-2 with TRBJ2-5; 10 nucleotides match TRBD1. V dropped 4 bases and J dropped 5; count of bases not matched to a gene: 7. The germline gives CDR1 SGHAT, CDR2 FQNNGV. The CDR3 length is 15 residues. CDR3 in amino acids: CASSWGTGESETQYF. In DNA, the CDR3 is TGTGCCAGCAGCTGGGGGACAGGGGAATCGGAGACCCAGTACTTC.